The present TCR beta chain was sequenced within a study of blood T cell repertoires in COVID-19. At the level of the study: Sites in the United States, Italy and Spain provided acute and convalescent COVID-19 samples. T cells, B-cell-depleted T cells, or PBMCs supplied cDNA or gDNA.

Libraries were prepared by immunoSEQ multiplex PCR; TCRdb keeps only in-frame clonotypes and omits some of them. The table lists 200,000 to 250,000 clones, under 85% of them singletons, with around 1.8% in the top ten. Cohorts were based on clinical histories the participants reported. V trimming: 4 bases; J trimming: 8 bases; junction bases outside the gene matches: 7. The germline V gene has CDR1 SGHDN and CDR2 FVKESK. The CDR3 consists of 13 residues. This clone was seen more than once but under ten times. The clonotype originates from a man in his 60s who had recovered from COVID-19. Sequencing was carried out using PBMCs or T cells enriched from blood (not recorded which). This chain connects TRBV14 to TRBJ1-2; 7 bases are shared with TRBD1. CDR3 sequence (DNA): TGTGCCAGCAGCCGGGACAGTAGGAAAGGCTACACCTTC. Translating it yields CASSRDSRKGYTF.